This entry lists 22 T cell receptor beta chains sequenced from one sample in a study of PD-1 blockade in classical Hodgkin lymphoma. Profiling relied on immunoSEQ multiplex PCR, and the TCRdb table lists in-frame clones only, not all of them. This repertoire shows tens of thousands of clones, roughly 75% found once; its top ten account for about a sixth. Relapses following autologous stem cell transplantation were seen in all patients, with brentuximab vedotin exposure varying. Sample: peripheral blood mononuclear cells (PBMCs), taken before the second cycle of nivolumab. The receptors here all came from a human donor with classical Hodgkin lymphoma.

The chain carries TRBV19 and TRBJ2-6; perhaps TRBD1 as D (6 bases). V shed 6 bases and J shed 1 base, with 10 bases lying between them. The germline gives CDR1 LNHDA, CDR2 SQIVND (reference sequence). CDR3 size: 15 residues. This CDR3 is CASRGQGSGANVLTF. CDR3 DNA sequence: TGTGCCAGTAGGGGGCAGGGGTCTGGGGCCAACGTCCTGACTTTC.

The chain recombines TRBV7-2 with TRBJ2-1, with no clear D. Germline CDR1 and CDR2: SGHTA and FQGNSA. V shed 2 bases and J shed 5 bases, with 16 bases lying between them. This CDR3 has 16 residues. CDR3 bases: TGTGCCAGCAGCTTAAGGGCAGCAGGAGCTAACAATGAGCAGTTCTTC. Translated, it gives CASSLRAAGANNEQFF.

The V gene is TRBV5-6, the J gene TRBJ2-7; maybe TRBD1 (5 bases). CDR1 is SGHDT and CDR2 is YYEEEE in the germline V gene. Trimming took off 4 bases at V and 7 bases at J, with 33 bases between the two ends. This CDR3 spans 19 amino acids. The CDR3 DNA reads TGTGCCAGCAGCCCCCTCGGCCACAGGCTCTCAGACTGGCGAAGGGAGCAGTACGTC. It translates to CASSPLGHRLSDWRREQYV.

The V and J genes are TRBV5-1 and TRBJ2-5; 15 bases align to TRBD2. The CDR3 has 16 residues. Germline-derived CDR1 and CDR2 are SGHRS and YFSETQ. Trimming took 2 bases from V and 5 from J; bases not matched to a gene: 4. The CDR3 loop reads CASSLGLAGGLETQYF. DNA for the CDR3: TGCGCCAGCAGCTTAGGACTAGCGGGGGGGCTGGAGACCCAGTACTTC.

The genes are TRBV5-6 and TRBJ2-7, with 12 bases matching TRBD1. J gave up 4 bases and V 3 bases, and 5 bases lay outside the gene matches. Germline CDR1 reads SGHDT; CDR2 reads YYEEEE. The CDR3 has 15 residues. The CDR3 DNA follows: TGTGCCAGCAGCTCCGGGACAGGGGGCATTTACGAGCAGTACGTC. Translated, it gives CASSSGTGGIYEQYV.

This clone was found once. The gene calls are TRBV11-2 and TRBJ2-7; unclear D gene. The CDR3 is 14 amino acids. Germline CDR1 reads SGHAT; CDR2 reads FQNNGV. The V end lost 1 base, the J end lost 3 bases, and 10 bases lay between the germline ends. In DNA, the CDR3 is TGTGCCAGCAGCTTAGCGGATGGGCACTACGAGCAGTACGTC. Amino acid sequence: CASSLADGHYEQYV.

The J gene is TRBJ2-3, the V gene TRBV19; D might be TRBD1 or TRBD2, each matching 5 bases. Germline assignment: CDR1 LNHDA and CDR2 SQIVND (reference sequence). The V end was cut by 4 bases, the J end by 1 base, with 9 bases between. The CDR3 sequence is 14 residues long. In DNA form, the CDR3 reads TGTGCCAGTAGTAATTTGGGGGGCACAGATACGCAGTATTTT. Its protein is CASSNLGGTDTQYF. The entire variable domain, with the rest obtained from reference TRBV19 and TRBJ2-3, is as follows: DGGITQSPKYLFRKEGQNVTLSCEQNLNHDAMYWYRQDPGQGLRLIYYSQIVNDFQKGDIAEGYSVSREKKESFPLTVTSAQKNPTAFYLCASSNLGGTDTQYFGPGTRLTVL.

This clone has only a few counts. CDR3 in DNA: TGTGCCAGAAGCTTAGCCCGAGGGGGGATGACCAAAAACATTCAGTACTTC. It translates to CARSLARGGMTKNIQYF. The chain has TRBV7-5 and TRBJ2-4. TRBV7-5 is labeled a pseudogene. CDR3 length equals 17 residues.

The genes are TRBV14 and TRBJ1-2, with 7 positions matching TRBD1. The germline gives CDR1 SGHDN, CDR2 FVKESK. The length of the CDR3 is 15 residues. The V segment lost 3 bases and the J segment 2 bases; nucleotides outside the gene matches: 6. CDR3 loop: CASSQTGRHNYGYTF. The CDR3 DNA reads as TGTGCCAGCAGCCAGACAGGGCGACACAACTATGGCTACACCTTC.

The rearrangement uses TRBV15 and TRBJ2-3; no reliable D call. V was cut by 5 bases and J by 2 bases, with 11 bases left in between. CDR1 is LNHNV and CDR2 is YYDKDF in the germline V gene (reference sequence). The CDR3 length is 14 residues. In nucleotides, the CDR3 is TGTGCCACCAGCGTCTTCACCACCACAGATACGCAGTATTTT. This encodes CATSVFTTTDTQYF.

This chain connects TRBV13 to TRBJ2-1; 10 nucleotides match TRBD2. The CDR3 loop spans 20 amino acids. V gave up 2 bases and J gave up 8 bases; unmatched junction bases: 21. Germline V gene data show CDR1 as PRHDT and CDR2 as FYEKMQ (reference sequence). The DNA for the CDR3 is TGTGCCAGCAGCTTATACGCGCGGTCTAGCGGGAGAACTTTGGCCGATGAGCAGTTCTTC. It specifies CASSLYARSSGRTLADEQFF.

The V gene is TRBV4-1, the J gene TRBJ2-1; perhaps TRBD1 as D (6 bases). With 5 bases removed from V and 1 base from J, the gap between germline ends came to 18 bases. The CDR3 is made up of 17 amino acids. The germline V gene encodes CDR1 MGHRA and CDR2 YSYEKL. The CDR3 sequence: CASSIPSDRLSYNEQFF. The CDR3 DNA reads as TGCGCCAGCAGCATCCCATCAGACAGGTTATCCTACAATGAGCAGTTCTTC.

In its sample, this clone was seen a few times. The V call is TRBV9, the J call TRBJ1-2, with 7 positions matching TRBD1. This CDR3 is 13 amino acids long. Losses at the gene ends were 3 bases for V and 3 bases for J; bases not matched to a gene: 2. The V gene's germline CDR1 is SGDLS and CDR2 YYNGEE. CDR3 DNA sequence: TGTGCCAGCAGCGGGGACAGTTACTATGGCTACACCTTC. This codes for CASSGDSYYGYTF.

The chain uses TRBV2 and TRBJ1-2; D is unclear. Germline V gene data show CDR1 as SNHLY and CDR2 as FYNNEI. This CDR3 has 14 amino acids. V was clipped by 2 bases and J by 7 bases, with 14 bases between them. CDR3 DNA: TGTGCCAGCAGTGAAAAGGTATCCTACGGTGGCTACACCTTC. Its translation: CASSEKVSYGGYTF.

V gene TRBV7-2 combines with J gene TRBJ2-5, with D tentatively TRBD2 (6 bases). Trimming cost V 1 base and J 7 bases, with 13 bases left between them. This CDR3 is built from 14 residues. Germline V gives CDR1 SGHTA, CDR2 FQGNSA. This CDR3 reads CASSLGGGYGTQYF. DNA for the CDR3: TGTGCCAGCAGCTTAGGAGGAGGGTACGGGACCCAGTACTTC.

CDR3 in amino acids: CASKDRGGEQYV. In nucleotides, the CDR3 is TGTGCCAGCAAGGACAGGGGAGGCGAGCAGTACGTC. The chain couples TRBV2 to TRBJ2-7; TRBD1 aligns across 9 bases. Germline trimming cut 7 bases from V and 6 bases from J; bases unmatched to any gene: 4. The CDR3 totals 12 residues. The germline V gene encodes CDR1 SNHLY and CDR2 FYNNEI.

This clone came up a few times. Here the CDR3 reads CASSSGHSSYNSPLHF. The DNA for the CDR3 is TGTGCCAGCAGCTCCGGACACAGCTCCTATAATTCACCCCTCCACTTT. The chain employs TRBV5-6 and TRBJ1-6; possible D gene TRBD1, 5 bases. This CDR3 has 16 amino acids. Deletions cut 3 bases from V and 0 bases from J, with 10 bases between. The germline gives CDR1 SGHDT, CDR2 YYEEEE.

The rearrangement uses TRBV20-1 and TRBJ2-2; D call uncertain. Germline-derived CDR1 and CDR2 are DFQATT and SNEGSKA (reference sequence). Trimming stripped 7 bases from V and 4 bases from J, with 7 bases between. The CDR3 sequence is 11 residues long. This CDR3 is CSVRGTGELFF. The DNA of the CDR3 is TGCAGTGTTCGTGGCACCGGGGAGCTGTTTTTT.

The chain employs TRBV6-5 and TRBJ2-7; D not resolved. The CDR3 loop spans 14 amino acids. V dropped 2 bases and J dropped 2 bases, with 10 bases sitting between them. Germline CDR1 is MNHEY and CDR2 is SVGAGI. CDR3 residues: CASSYPEDPYEQYV. CDR3 bases: TGTGCCAGCAGTTACCCAGAGGACCCCTACGAGCAGTACGTC.

This clone showed up just a few times. The V and J genes are TRBV28 and TRBJ1-4; D is possibly TRBD1 (5 bases). The CDR3 has 14 residues. V lost 7 bases and J lost 9, with 18 bases in between. Per germline, CDR1 MDHEN and CDR2 SYDVKM. DNA of the CDR3: TGTGCCAGCATCGAAGGGACTCATGGAAAAAAACTGTTTTTT. Residues: CASIEGTHGKKLFF.

V is TRBV4-3 and J is TRBJ2-7; D gene uncertain. The germline CDR1 and CDR2 sequences are LGHNA and YSLEER. CDR3 size: 10 residues. The CDR3 DNA sequence: TGCGAAAGAAGAGGTTACGAGCAGTACGTC. It yields the protein CERRGYEQYV.

The CDR3 DNA is TGTGCCAGCAGCCAAGATCGCTGGGGGGGCTACACCTTC. It is translated as CASSQDRWGGYTF. V is TRBV14 and J is TRBJ1-2, with D maybe TRBD1 (5 bases). This CDR3 has 13 residues. Germline V CDR1 and CDR2: SGHDN, FVKESK. V lost 0 bases and J 8 bases, leaving 10 bases between the germline ends.